This T cell receptor beta chain was captured by sequencing in a study of tumor and adjacent non-tumor tissue in lung cancer. Looking at the study overall: Around 4.4 million productive TCRbeta reads were obtained per sample on average.

RNA was extracted from bulk tissue without any cell sorting. Distant lung tissue was collected more than 3 cm away from the tumor edge. The length of the CDR3 is 12 residues. From germline, CDR1 is SQVTM and CDR2 ANQGSEA. As regards this clonotype: The junction departs from the called germline gene at one end, perhaps through a read error.

The library came from three nested PCR rounds adapted from ARM-PCR protocols. TCRdb reprocessed the multiplex PCR reads via MiXCR and lists one record per CDR3 protein. Seen here are some 80,000 distinct CDR3 sequences, 76% observed once, and the top ten hold approximately 40%. This sequence originates from a man between 65 and 85 years old with non-small cell lung cancer. The chain is built from TRBV29-1 and TRBJ2-1, with TRBD2 identical over 7 bases. Sequencing input: distant non-tumor lung tissue. CDR3 in amino acids: CTGEGSYNEQLF. The CDR3 bases are TGCACCGGGGAGGGCTCCTACAATGAGCAGCTCTTC.